This T cell receptor (beta chain) originates from a study of T cell responses to AZD1222 COVID-19 vaccine. Profiling relied on immunoSEQ multiplex PCR, and the TCRdb table lists in-frame clones only, not all of them. Of 90,000 to 150,000 clones listed, 75% to 90% are singletons. On this clone itself: Its specificity is not known.

Findings and limits, study-wide: Baseline serology detected seropositivity in only six or seven AZD1222 recipients. Two AZD1222 administrations were followed by greater Spike-specific TCR breadth and depth.

The CDR3 covers 15 residues. V lost 1 base and J lost 2, with 9 bases in between. The V gene's germline CDR1 is SGHAT and CDR2 FQNNGV. The starting material was peripheral blood, obtained on day 0 of AZD1222 vaccination. This receptor was identified in an adult in good health. The chain recombines TRBV11-2 with TRBJ2-1, with D possibly being TRBD2 (5 bases). In nucleotides, the CDR3 is TGTGCCAGCAGCTTAGTAGCGACCCCCTACAATGAGCAGTTCTTC. Translating gives CASSLVATPYNEQFF.